Presented here are 19 T cell receptor beta chains from one specimen sequenced in a study of blood T cell repertoires in COVID-19. Sequencing used immunoSEQ multiplex PCR; TCRdb keeps in-frame clones, though not all of them. The sample contains 130,000 to 150,000 clones, 65% to 85% of which appear only once. The specimen sequenced was peripheral blood. These receptors were collected from a woman aged 50 to 60 with acute or convalescent COVID-19.

V and J are TRBV7-9 and TRBJ2-7, with 10 bases that match TRBD1. Germline CDR1 SEHNR, CDR2 FQNEAQ (reference sequence). Losses at the gene ends were 4 bases for V and 5 bases for J; bases not matched to a gene: 8. The CDR3 has 15 amino acids. CDR3 protein: CASSYTGTGADEQYF. The CDR3 DNA reads TGTGCCAGCAGCTATACCGGGACAGGGGCCGACGAGCAGTACTTC.

V and J are TRBV4-2 and TRBJ2-1, with D hard to call. V gave up 3 bases and J gave up 0 bases, with 15 bases separating them. The CDR3 is 17 amino acids. Germline CDR1 is LGHNA and CDR2 is YNFKEQ. CDR3 DNA sequence: TGTGCCAGCAGCCAGGCCGACTCAAGGTCCTCCTACAATGAGCAGTTCTTC. Protein: CASSQADSRSSYNEQFF.

The chain couples TRBV6-2 or TRBV6-3 to TRBJ2-5; weak D call: TRBD2 (5 bases). Germline-derived CDR1 and CDR2 are MNHEY and SVGEGT. This CDR3 region has 17 residues. The V end lost 5 bases, the J end lost 2 bases, and 21 bases lay between the germline ends. CDR3 in DNA: TGTGCCAGCAGTCGTAGAGGGTATCGGAATCTGCAAGAGACCCAGTACTTC. Translation gives CASSRRGYRNLQETQYF.

The chain is built from TRBV5-1 and TRBJ2-1, with TRBD2 identical over 14 bases. The CDR3 is 17 amino acids. Germline V gene data show CDR1 as SGHRS and CDR2 as YFSETQ. The junction had 6 bases not matched to a gene; V was cut back by 0 bases and J by 7 bases. Written as DNA, the CDR3 is TGCGCCAGCAGCTTGGCCCTGACTAGCGGGGGGGGTAATGAGCAGTTCTTC. This codes for CASSLALTSGGGNEQFF.

The rearrangement uses TRBV4-1 and TRBJ1-1; 7 bases line up with TRBD1. This CDR3 region has 16 residues. The V gene's germline CDR1 is MGHRA and CDR2 YSYEKL. V was pared by 5 bases and J by 3 bases, with 12 bases of the junction left unmatched. CDR3 protein: CASSTEGAFSDTEAFF. DNA of the CDR3: TGCGCCAGCAGCACAGAGGGGGCCTTTTCGGACACTGAAGCTTTCTTT.

Only one count was recorded for this clone. Other DNA sequences of this sample code for an identical CDR3. This chain links TRBV6-5 with TRBJ1-1; D perhaps matches TRBD1 (5 bases). Trimming took off 2 bases at V and 1 base at J, with 5 bases between the two ends. The length of the CDR3 is 13 residues. Germline V gene data show CDR1 as MNHEY and CDR2 as SVGAGI. Written as DNA, the CDR3 is TGTGCCAGCAGTTACCAGGGGAACACTGAAGCTTTCTTT. Its translation: CASSYQGNTEAFF.

This clone was seen once. The chain combines TRBV9 with TRBJ1-1, with 9 nucleotides matching TRBD1. Trimming cost V 2 bases and J 6 bases; bases outside gene matches: 17. There are 18 residues in the CDR3. CDR1 and CDR2 from the germline V gene are SGDLS and YYNGEE. The CDR3 region is CASSVHRDRDFFLSEAFF. The CDR3 DNA is TGTGCCAGCAGCGTGCACCGGGACAGGGATTTTTTTCTATCTGAAGCTTTCTTT. The full variable domain, in which reference TRBV9 and TRBJ1-1 provide the parts outside the CDR3, is DSGVTQTPKHLITATGQRVTLRCSPRSGDLSVYWYQQSLDQGLQFLIQYYNGEERAKGNILERFSAQQFPDLHSELNLSSLELGDSALYFCASSVHRDRDFFLSEAFFGQGTRLTVV.

The rearrangement links TRBV6-1 to TRBJ1-3; D not resolved. The germline V gene has CDR1 MNHNS and CDR2 SASEGT. The ends were cut back, 2 bases at V and 2 bases at J, with 4 bases in the middle. CDR3 length equals 13 residues. This CDR3 reads CASSERTGNTIYF. The DNA of the CDR3 is TGTGCCAGCAGTGAACGTACTGGAAACACCATATATTTT.

The CDR3 spells CASGDGGAEAFF. For the CDR3, the DNA is TGTGCCAGCGGTGATGGGGGCGCTGAAGCTTTCTTT. The V gene is TRBV12-3 or TRBV12-4, the J gene TRBJ1-1, with D perhaps TRBD1 (6 bases). The CDR3 is made up of 12 amino acids. V lost 8 bases and J lost 6, with 13 bases in between.

The chain is built from TRBV6-5 and TRBJ1-5; no clear D gene. This CDR3 contains 14 residues. V lost 2 bases to trimming and J lost 4 bases, with 9 bases between them. The germline V gene has CDR1 MNHEY and CDR2 SVGAGI. CDR3 bases: TGTGCCAGCAGTTACAGCGGCGGGAATCAGCCCCAGCATTTT. Translating it yields CASSYSGGNQPQHF.

The gene calls are TRBV3-1 (or the pseudogene TRBV3-2) and TRBJ2-7; 11 nucleotides match TRBD1. The junction had 8 bases not matched to a gene; V was cut back by 4 bases and J by 3 bases. The CDR3 extends over 16 amino acids. Looked up from germline, CDR1 is LGHDT and CDR2 is YNNKEL (reference sequence). The CDR3 nucleotides read TGTGCCAGCAGCCTATGGGCTGGGACAGGGGGCTACGAGCAGTACTTC. Translation: CASSLWAGTGGYEQYF.

This chain uses TRBV7-3 with TRBJ2-3, with D uncertain. The germline gives CDR1 SGHTA, CDR2 FQGTGA. V dropped 3 bases and J dropped 4 bases, with 14 bases sitting between them. The CDR3 totals 15 residues. The CDR3 is CASSLWAGQADTQYF. The CDR3 bases are TGTGCCAGCAGCTTGTGGGCAGGCCAGGCAGATACGCAGTATTTT.

This clone was found many times. The rearrangement uses TRBV29-1 and TRBJ1-4; maybe TRBD1 (5 bases). Per the germline V gene, CDR1 is SQVTM and CDR2 is ANQGSEA. Deletions cut 6 bases from V and 2 bases from J, with 13 bases between. The CDR3 is 14 amino acids. The CDR3 protein is CSVGEAGTNEKLFF. The CDR3, as DNA: TGCAGCGTGGGGGAGGCGGGGACTAATGAAAAACTGTTTTTT.

This chain uses TRBV10-2 with TRBJ2-1; TRBD2 aligns across 12 bases. Germline V gene lookup returns CDR1 WSHSY and CDR2 SAAADI. The CDR3 is 17 amino acids. The ends lost 7 bases at V and 4 bases at J; junction bases unmatched: 11. The CDR3 spells CASTESRTSGTYNEQFF. CDR3 bases: TGCGCCAGCACCGAGTCGAGGACTAGCGGGACTTACAATGAGCAGTTCTTC.

In its sample, this clone was seen once. The rearrangement uses TRBV27 and TRBJ2-3; 7 positions match TRBD2. Germline V CDR1 and CDR2: MNHEY, SMNVEV (reference sequence). J lost 8 bases, V lost 0 bases, and 11 bases had no gene match. This CDR3 spans 16 amino acids. Written as DNA, the CDR3 is TGTGCCAGCAGTTTATCCCCCGATGCGGGGGTAGGTACGCAGTATTTT. This encodes CASSLSPDAGVGTQYF.

V is TRBV5-1 and J is TRBJ2-7; 12 bases line up with TRBD2. Trimming removed 3 bases from V and 7 bases from J; junction bases left unmatched: 11. The V gene's germline CDR1 is SGHRS and CDR2 YFSETQ. The CDR3 is 16 residues long. CDR3 region: CASSSPGLAGGQEQYF. The CDR3 DNA follows: TGCGCCAGCAGCTCACCTGGGCTAGCGGGGGGGCAAGAGCAGTACTTC.

The chain employs TRBV6-6 and TRBJ1-2; TRBD1 aligns across 7 bases. Germline V gene sequence: CDR1 MNHNY, CDR2 SVGAGI (reference sequence). The V and J ends lost 5 bases and 2 bases, in that order; junction bases with no gene match: 5. The CDR3 is made up of 14 amino acids. The CDR3 DNA is TGTGCCAGCAGTCCGGGACAGAAGAACTATGGCTACACCTTC. It is translated as CASSPGQKNYGYTF.

In this sample, this clone turned up once. V and J are TRBV27 and TRBJ2-2; 8 bases fit TRBD1. The junction had 8 bases not matched to a gene; V was cut back by 5 bases and J by 6 bases. This CDR3 is 15 amino acids long. Germline CDR1 and CDR2: MNHEY and SMNVEV (reference sequence). The CDR3 reads CASSPGTGFAGELFF. As DNA, the CDR3 is TGTGCCAGCAGTCCCGGGACAGGATTCGCCGGGGAGCTGTTTTTT.

Regarding this clone: A much larger clone sits a single nucleotide away, making a read error possible. The V and J genes are TRBV6-4 and TRBJ2-3; the D gene is possibly TRBD1 (5 bases). This CDR3 contains 13 residues. Germline lookup yields CDR1 MRHNA and CDR2 SNTAGT. CDR3 region: CVSSEQGADTQYF. The CDR3 DNA reads as TGTGTCAGCAGTGAGCAGGGCGCAGATACGCAGTATTTT.